Each of the 2 T cell receptor beta chains below was sequenced from the same sample in a study of CD8 T cells in Susac syndrome. A quantity of about 0.5 to 1 ug RNA underwent reverse transcription using random hexamers. TCRdb analysed the immunoSEQ multiplex PCR reads with MiXCR anew, one entry per CDR3 protein. The sample yields about 22,000 distinct CDR3 sequences, 93% seen once. The source material was CD8+ T cells from PBMCs. These receptors all come from a human donor in good health.

This chain links TRBV27 with TRBJ1-5; weak D call: TRBD1 (6 bases). Germline V CDR1 and CDR2: MNHEY, SMNVEV (reference sequence). This CDR3 spans 17 amino acids. Trimming cost V 2 bases and J 4 bases, with 18 bases left between them. CDR3 nucleotides: TGTGCCAGCAGTTTACTATTTATGGGGGCTCAAAATCAGCCCCAGCATTTT. Its protein is CASSLLFMGAQNQPQHF.

The rearrangement uses TRBV5-1 and TRBJ2-1, with 8 bases that match TRBD2. CDR3 length: 16 residues. Germline V gene data show CDR1 as SGHRS and CDR2 as YFSETQ. V trimming: 0 bases; J trimming: 5 bases; junction bases outside the gene matches: 7. The CDR3 nucleotides read TGCGCCAGCAGCTTGGCTAATCGGGGGGGCGACAATGAGCAGTTCTTC. It translates to CASSLANRGGDNEQFF.